The T cell receptor (beta chain) described here comes from a study of cytomegalovirus exposure and HLA in healthy donors. Study observations and caveats: DRB1 had the most TCR associations and HLA-C the fewest, a later analysis found, with rates varying by HLA locus. There were around 160 TCR beta chains listed as cytomegalovirus-associated. Sequencing depth across donors, presence/absence analyses assumed, was roughly uniform.

A word on this clone: Its antigen remains unidentified.

The junction had 11 bases not matched to a gene; V was cut back by 4 bases and J by 8 bases. Germline loops: CDR1 SGHVS, CDR2 FNYEAQ. This CDR3 comprises 17 residues. With 60 Vbeta and 13 Jbeta primers, the PCR was carried out. Libraries were prepared by immunoSEQ multiplex PCR; TCRdb keeps only in-frame clonotypes and omits some of them. The sample has more than 150,000 clones, roughly 84% seen once; the top ten hold more than 0.2%. The receptor comes from a girl under three years old in good health and CMV-seronegative. What was sequenced was PBMCs. This chain uses TRBV7-6 with TRBJ2-1; TRBD2 matches 13 bases. CDR3 in DNA: TGTGCCAGCAGCTCCCTCCCGGGGACTAGCGGGATTGATGAGCAGTTCTTC. Its protein is CASSSLPGTSGIDEQFF. The variable domain in full, with the rest retrieved from reference TRBV7-6 and TRBJ2-1, is GAGVSQSPRYKVTKRGQDVALRCDPISGHVSLYWYRQALGQGPEFLTYFNYEAQQDKSGLPNDRFSAERPEGSISTLTIQRTEQRDSAMYRCASSSLPGTSGIDEQFFGPGTRLTVL.